This TCR beta chain came from a study of T cells in Graves' hyperthyroidism and ophthalmopathy. Amplified TCR beta CDR3 regions derived from RNA transcripts. Primed by the HTBI set, a first-round RT-PCR was run on the TCR CDR3. TCRdb recomputed calls from the multiplex PCR reads with MiXCR, one row per CDR3 protein. The data contain fewer than 400,000 distinct CDR3 sequences, 16% of them seen just once; the ten biggest clones take up roughly 33%. This clonotype was seen ten or more times. The ends lost 2 bases at V and 4 bases at J; junction bases unmatched: 2. This CDR3 contains 14 residues. CDR1 KGHDR and CDR2 SFDVKD come from the germline V gene.

The gene calls are TRBV24-1 and TRBJ1-2; 8 positions match TRBD1. The sequencing input was blood. The TCR was taken from a man aged 25-40 years with Graves' hyperthyroidism. CDR3 DNA sequence: TGTGCCACCAGTGATTCAGGGGGCGGCTATGGCTACACCTTC. Translation gives CATSDSGGGYGYTF.